This T cell receptor (beta chain) was sequenced in a study of shared clonotypes between healthy human individuals (TCRdb year 2020). For context, the study as a whole: A couple of women and three men aged 18 to 49 years were included in the cohort. Per donor, three plates each were used for CD4 naive and CD4 memory, two for CD8 naive, and one for CD8 memory. To estimate repertoire size and how much clonotypes are shared between individuals, the study performed deep sequencing of blood TCR repertoires from 4 to 6 healthy adults. Different laboratories and diverse techniques were used to prepare libraries and sequence TCR repertoires, to increase sequencing depth and limit assay-specific biases. Between about 0.8 and 9 billion PBMCs per donor were obtained by leukapheresis.

With respect to this clone: Its antigen is currently not known. No much larger clone exists at a distance of one base, and base qualities are not known. The same CDR3 also results from other DNA sequences found in this sample.

The donors were healthy, HIV-negative adults who had no recently reported acute infections or vaccinations. Every donor was a Caucasian adult living in Nashville, Tennessee, USA. CD8 memory samples combined magnetically selected CD45RO+ cells with CCR7-negative CD45RA+ effector memory (TemRA) cells. Blood was obtained by leukapheresis, after which PBMCs were separated by Ficoll-Histopaque density gradient centrifugation and cryopreserved in liquid nitrogen vapor phase. Analytical flow cytometry was used to check the purity and quantity of each magnetically sorted T cell population. Genomic DNA was isolated from each sorted fraction and quantified by UV absorbance on a Nanodrop 2000c. Deletion took 5 bases off V and 4 bases off J, with a span of 9 bases between the germline ends. The germline V gene encodes CDR1 SGHNT and CDR2 YENEEA. From the cysteine through the phenylalanine, the CDR3 covers 12 amino acids. Only the CDR3 part of the read is kept: 36 bases, read in frame from the first base.

TCR CDR3 regions were amplified from genomic DNA by multiplex PCR using the deep immunoSEQ assay. Extracted genomic DNA from each cell subset was distributed evenly across all wells of several immunoSEQ 96-well plates, and each plate was treated as a replicate. For sorted subsets, 150 to 250 ng of genomic DNA, equivalent to around 31,000 T cell genomes, went into each replicate PCR. Purified libraries were measured with a Qubit 3.0 fluorometer, size-checked on a Bioanalyzer 2100, and measured again with the KAPA Library Quantification kit. Every immunoSEQ 96-well plate was sequenced on a dedicated single-read 150-cycle Illumina NextSeq 550 flow cell. In the paper's pipeline: The immunoSEQ output contained only junctional sequences without quality scores, so filtering could not match that applied to full-length reads. Sequences were annotated with PyIR, a Python wrapper for IgBLAST v1.9, and V/J genes and CDR3 were assigned using IMGT germline references. Reads were filtered out if the reads had weak V/J assignments (E-value above 1e-6), no CDR3, stop codons, out-of-frame junctions, or ambiguous translated residues. V3J clonotypes were defined as sequences sharing the same inferred V gene, J gene, and CDR3 amino acid sequence. Percentage overlap between repertoires was calculated by dividing the number of shared unique clonotypes by the size of the smaller repertoire. Repertoire richness was assessed with RTK rarefaction, the Chao1 estimator, and Recon v2.1 estimates of unobserved clonotypes. For all TCRbeta clonotypes obtained by the gDNA method from four donors, generation probabilities were computed with OLGA. TCRdb's version of the immuneACCESS table is confined to in-frame rearrangements and falls short of the full clone set. An unresolved V gene accounts for under half of the shortfall where checked; the remainder is of unknown origin. V and J calls and clone size are given by that table; D and trimming were obtained from the DNA. Across this sample there are about 380,000 clones, with about 96% seen only once. About 0.34% of the sample lies in the top ten.

General study outcomes and caveats: Because the study included only a small number of donors, the genetic and exposure-history diversity represented was limited. Sharing across a handful of donors was observed for roughly 5.4% of naive CD4, over 3% of naive CD8, over 2% of memory CD4, and roughly 0.4% of memory CD8 clonotypes. Estimated clonotype richness was generally larger for naive than for memory subsets. Even with the large sequencing depth, rarefaction of the sorted-subset datasets indicated that sequencing was incomplete. Pairwise subsampling led to the expectation that sequencing depth would affect the degree of clonotype sharing among donors. Sampling was restricted to blood, and TCR repertoires in tissues likely differ from the TCR repertoires found in blood. Compared with non-shared clonotypes, clonotypes shared by all four sorted-subset donors had higher generation probabilities.

The sample comprised memory CD8+ T cells sorted from blood. The sample's cell subset or site label, decoded: CD45RO+ cells pooled with CCR7-negative TemRA cells. The sequence came from a man aged 25-40 years in good health. The chain couples TRBV11-3 to TRBJ2-7, and perhaps TRBD1 as D gene, on 6 matching bases. The DNA sequence is given as TGTGCCAGCAGCCGAACAGGGTACGAGCAGTACTTC. It encodes CASSRTGYEQYF.